The next 30 T cell receptor beta chains were all read from a single sample in a study of blood T cell repertoires in COVID-19. The assay was immunoSEQ multiplex PCR, and TCRdb's table has in-frame clones only and misses some. The repertoire consists of around 450,000 clones, with nearly 90% occurring once and the leading ten covering around 1.8%. Sequenced material: PBMCs or T cells enriched from blood (not recorded which). These receptors were obtained from a woman between 18 and 29 years old with acute COVID-19.

J is TRBJ2-7 and V is TRBV5-1; 8 bases are a match to TRBD1. The germline V gene has CDR1 SGHRS and CDR2 YFSETQ. This CDR3 region has 12 residues. V was pared by 6 bases and J by 4 bases, with 3 bases of the junction left unmatched. CDR3 coding DNA: TGCGCCAGCAAGGACAGGGAATACGAGCAGTACTTC. It codes for CASKDREYEQYF.

The chain is built from TRBV29-1 and TRBJ2-1; no reliable D call. V shed 8 bases and J shed 3 bases, with 14 bases lying between them. The CDR3 runs to 13 residues. Germline V gives CDR1 SQVTM, CDR2 ANQGSEA. CDR3 sequence: CSIHHPGYNEQFF. The CDR3 nucleotides read TGCAGCATACACCATCCAGGCTACAATGAGCAGTTCTTC.

The sample holds one count of this clone. The rearrangement joins TRBV5-4 to TRBJ1-3; D not certain. Trimming removed 1 base from V and 2 bases from J, with 7 bases in between. Per the germline V gene, CDR1 is SGHNT and CDR2 is YYREEE (reference sequence). The CDR3 contains 14 residues. The CDR3 loop reads CASSLWAAGNTIYF. As DNA, the CDR3 is TGTGCCAGCAGCTTGTGGGCAGCTGGAAACACCATATATTTT.

This clone has a handful of counts. Written as DNA, the CDR3 is TGTGCCAGCAGTTTATCAACAGGGTACAATGAGCAGTTCTTC. Its translation: CASSLSTGYNEQFF. The V call is TRBV28, the J call TRBJ2-1; possibly TRBD1 for D (6 bases). Germline V gives CDR1 MDHEN, CDR2 SYDVKM. V was pared by 1 base and J by 4 bases, with 8 bases between. The CDR3 spans 14 residues.

This clone has only one observation. The genes are TRBV9 and TRBJ2-2, with a possible D match to TRBD2 (6 bases). CDR3 size: 16 residues. V lost 0 bases to trimming and J lost 5 bases, with 14 bases between them. Looked up from germline, CDR1 is SGDLS and CDR2 is YYNGEE. DNA of the CDR3: TGTGCCAGCAGCGTAGGAGGGGACGGAGGGACCGGGGAGCTGTTTTTT. Protein sequence: CASSVGGDGGTGELFF.

This clone was counted only a few times. This sequence joins TRBV7-9 and TRBJ1-1; perhaps TRBD1 as D (6 bases). V lost 4 bases, J lost 9 bases, and 18 bases lay in between. The CDR3 covers 14 residues. The germline CDR1 and CDR2 sequences are SEHNR and FQNEAQ (reference sequence). CDR3 sequence reads: CASSYNIQGTKAFF. CDR3 coding DNA: TGTGCCAGCAGCTATAACATACAGGGAACTAAAGCTTTCTTT.

In its sample, this clone was seen a few times. The V call is TRBV7-2, the J call TRBJ2-1; D call uncertain. Trimming shortened V by 5 bases and J by 8 bases, and 10 bases separated the two germline ends. This CDR3 comprises 12 residues. Looked up from germline, CDR1 is SGHTA and CDR2 is FQGNSA. CDR3 residues: CASSVSRYEQFF. The CDR3 DNA reads as TGTGCCAGCAGCGTATCGCGGTATGAGCAGTTCTTC.

This chain connects TRBV6-4 to TRBJ2-3; 11 bases agree with TRBD1. V trimming: 2 bases; J trimming: 5 bases; junction bases outside the gene matches: 6. Germline CDR1 and CDR2: MRHNA and SNTAGT. The length of the CDR3 is 16 residues. CDR3 nucleotides: TGTGCCAGCAGTGACCGGACAGGGGGCGAGGGAGATACGCAGTATTTT. This sequence encodes CASSDRTGGEGDTQYF.

The CDR3 DNA is TGTGCCAGCAGTGACGACAGGGGGCTCACTGAAGCTTTCTTT. This translates into CASSDDRGLTEAFF. The chain has TRBV2 and TRBJ1-1, with 10 bases that match TRBD1. Germline V lookup: CDR1 SNHLY, CDR2 FYNNEI. V was clipped by 3 bases and J by 4 bases; unmatched bases: 2. This CDR3 has 14 residues.

The chain uses TRBV2 and TRBJ2-5, with D hard to call. Germline V gene sequence: CDR1 SNHLY, CDR2 FYNNEI. This CDR3 contains 15 residues. Trimming removed 6 bases at V and 4 bases at J, with 18 bases between. For the CDR3, the DNA is TGTGCCAGCAGGCGGTCCGGAACCCTTATAGAGACCCAGTACTTC. It yields the protein CASRRSGTLIETQYF.

The chain recombines TRBV11-2 with TRBJ2-1, with 11 positions matching TRBD2. Germline assignment: CDR1 SGHAT and CDR2 FQNNGV. This CDR3 is 14 amino acids long. V lost 3 bases, J lost 7 bases, and 2 bases stayed unmatched. CDR3 coding DNA: TGTGCCAGCAGCTTTAGCGGGAGGGATAATGAGCAGTTCTTC. It encodes CASSFSGRDNEQFF.

The rearrangement joins TRBV7-8 to TRBJ2-7, with unresolved D. Germline-derived CDR1 and CDR2 are SGHVS and FQNEAQ. There are 12 residues in the CDR3. V lost 3 bases, J lost 3 bases, and 6 bases lay in between. The CDR3, as DNA: TGTGCCAGCAGCTTTTCCATCTACGAGCAGTACTTC. Its protein product is CASSFSIYEQYF.

CDR3 nucleotide sequence: TGCGCCAGCAGTGGACCTTCACTAGCGGGATTAGATCTGACCGGGGAGCTGTTTTTT. This gives the protein CASSGPSLAGLDLTGELFF. The chain couples TRBV10-2 to TRBJ2-2; 10 bases are a match to TRBD2. V shed 4 bases and J 5 bases; nucleotides not matched to a gene: 16. CDR3 size: 19 residues. From germline, CDR1 is WSHSY and CDR2 SAAADI.

This clone showed up just once. The chain is built from TRBV5-1 and TRBJ1-2, with 10 bases matching TRBD1. V gave up 4 bases and J gave up 8 bases; unmatched junction bases: 11. CDR3 length: 15 residues. Per the germline V gene, CDR1 is SGHRS and CDR2 is YFSETQ. The CDR3 loop reads CASSLEPGQGKGYTF. In DNA, the CDR3 is TGCGCCAGCAGCCTAGAACCGGGACAGGGGAAGGGCTACACCTTC.

This chain connects TRBV7-8 to TRBJ2-1, with D perhaps matching TRBD2 (5 bases). The CDR3 consists of 15 residues. Germline CDR1 is SGHVS and CDR2 is FQNEAQ. Trimming stripped 5 bases from V and 0 bases from J, with 11 bases between. The CDR3, as DNA: TGTGCCAGCAGCCCAATCCGGGGCTCCTACAATGAGCAGTTCTTC. The encoded protein is CASSPIRGSYNEQFF.

The rearrangement uses TRBV10-3 and TRBJ1-1; no reliable D call. Trimming took 2 bases from V and 0 from J, leaving 13 bases between them. The CDR3 covers 16 residues. The germline CDR1 and CDR2 sequences are ENHRY and SYGVKD. In nucleotides, the CDR3 is TGTGCCATCAGTGAGACCTACGAGAGTGTGAACACTGAAGCTTTCTTT. Translating gives CAISETYESVNTEAFF.

V gene TRBV29-1 combines with J gene TRBJ2-3; perhaps TRBD2 as D (6 bases). Germline CDR1 is SQVTM and CDR2 is ANQGSEA. The ends were cut back, 7 bases at V and 6 bases at J, with 14 bases in the middle. CDR3 size: 12 residues. The CDR3 here is CSATSAGDTQYF. As DNA, the CDR3 is TGCAGCGCCACAAGTGCGGGGGATACGCAGTATTTT.

For this clone: The same CDR3 arises from other DNA sequences in this sample as well. The V gene is TRBV11-2, the J gene TRBJ1-1, with a tentative D call TRBD1 (6 bases). This CDR3 has 13 residues. V was cut by 2 bases and J by 5 bases, with 9 bases left in between. Germline V gene lookup returns CDR1 SGHAT and CDR2 FQNNGV. Here the CDR3 DNA reads TGTGCCAGCAGCTTAAGGGGGGGAACTGAAGCTTTCTTT. Translating gives CASSLRGGTEAFF.

This chain links TRBV5-5 with TRBJ2-7; 7 bases match TRBD1. Germline loops: CDR1 SGHKS, CDR2 YYEKEE (reference sequence). The length of the CDR3 is 15 residues. V dropped 3 bases and J dropped 0; count of bases not matched to a gene: 6. CDR3 DNA: TGTGCCAGCAGCTCCCAGGGGGACATCTCCTACGAGCAGTACTTC. Amino acid sequence: CASSSQGDISYEQYF. The variable domain in full, completed from reference TRBV5-5 and TRBJ2-7, reads DAGVTQSPTHLIKTRGQQVTLRCSPISGHKSVSWYQQVLGQGPQFIFQYYEKEERGRGNFPDRFSARQFPNYSSELNVNALLLGDSALYLCASSSQGDISYEQYFGPGTRLTVT.

CDR3 amino acids: CASSSSPGVAKNIQYF. The CDR3 coding sequence is TGTGCCAGCAGTAGCTCCCCGGGGGTAGCCAAAAACATTCAGTACTTC. The chain couples TRBV27 to TRBJ2-4, with D perhaps TRBD2 (6 bases). The CDR3 is 16 amino acids. Deletions cut 5 bases from V and 0 bases from J, with 14 bases between. The germline gives CDR1 MNHEY, CDR2 SMNVEV (reference sequence).

The rearrangement links TRBV5-1 to TRBJ1-1, with D perhaps matching TRBD1 (5 bases). Germline V gene lookup returns CDR1 SGHRS and CDR2 YFSETQ. The CDR3 runs to 13 residues. The germline V and J ends were trimmed by 6 bases and 3 bases, with 12 bases remaining between them. The CDR3 protein is CASISQGDTEAFF. In DNA, the CDR3 is TGCGCCAGCATCAGTCAGGGTGACACTGAAGCTTTCTTT.

The genes are TRBV5-1 and TRBJ2-1; 7 bases match TRBD1. Trimming at V came to 0 bases and at J to 6 bases, leaving 3 bases not matched to a gene. Germline CDR1 reads SGHRS; CDR2 reads YFSETQ. The CDR3 covers 14 residues. The CDR3 nucleotides read TGCGCCAGCAGCTTGGGGTCAGGGGGCAATGAGCAGTTCTTC. Translating gives CASSLGSGGNEQFF.

J is TRBJ2-2 and V is TRBV4-2; perhaps TRBD1 as D (5 bases). Germline V gene data show CDR1 as LGHNA and CDR2 as YNFKEQ. This CDR3 has 17 residues. V lost 0 bases, J lost 0 bases, and 11 bases lay in between. CDR3 protein: CASSQDWGGSNTGELFF. The CDR3 bases are TGTGCCAGCAGCCAAGATTGGGGCGGCTCGAACACCGGGGAGCTGTTTTTT.

The J gene is TRBJ2-1, the V gene TRBV6-2 or TRBV6-3, with 11 positions matching TRBD1. The V gene end was trimmed by 6 bases and the J gene end by 4 bases; junction bases not matched to a gene: 5. The CDR3 extends over 15 amino acids. Germline lookup yields CDR1 MNHEY and CDR2 SVGEGT. CDR3 sequence (DNA): TGTGCCAGCAGCCCGGGACAGGGGGGATACAATGAGCAGTTCTTC. Its protein is CASSPGQGGYNEQFF.

This rearrangement joins TRBV6-1 to TRBJ1-6; the match to TRBD1 covers 8 bases. The CDR3 runs 16 residues. V was clipped by 3 bases and J by 8 bases; unmatched bases: 9. Germline V gene data show CDR1 as MNHNS and CDR2 as SASEGT. For the CDR3, the DNA is TGTGCCAGCAGTGAGCAACGACAGGGGTGGGATTCACCCCTCCACTTT. Residues: CASSEQRQGWDSPLHF.

This clone was detected only once. CDR3 protein: CASSLGSGQVNTEAFF. The CDR3 DNA follows: TGCGCCAGCAGCTTGGGCTCTGGACAGGTGAACACTGAAGCTTTCTTT. V and J are TRBV5-1 and TRBJ1-1; 7 bases agree with TRBD1. Germline V gene lookup returns CDR1 SGHRS and CDR2 YFSETQ. Germline trimming cut 0 bases from V and 0 bases from J; bases unmatched to any gene: 5. CDR3 length: 16 amino acids.

This chain uses TRBV6-6 with TRBJ1-1; TRBD1 agrees at 9 bases. With V trimmed by 5 bases and J by 7 bases, 5 bases remained unmatched. Germline V gene sequence: CDR1 MNHNY, CDR2 SVGAGI (reference sequence). CDR3 length equals 13 residues. The CDR3 sequence: CASSPSTGGEAFF. The CDR3 DNA reads TGTGCCAGCAGTCCCTCGACAGGGGGTGAAGCTTTCTTT.

The chain recombines TRBV7-9 with TRBJ1-1; D may be TRBD1 (5 bases). V lost 6 bases and J lost 6, with 20 bases in between. Germline V CDR1 and CDR2: SEHNR, FQNEAQ (reference sequence). The CDR3 extends over 15 amino acids. The DNA of the CDR3 is TGTGCCAGCAGGGGTTCGGGAGGGGAATTCGCTGAAGCTTTCTTT. This encodes CASRGSGGEFAEAFF.

The genes are TRBV19 and TRBJ2-7; 10 bases line up with TRBD1. Germline V CDR1 and CDR2: LNHDA, SQIVND (reference sequence). The ends lost 5 bases at V and 4 bases at J; junction bases unmatched: 5. The CDR3 loop spans 14 amino acids. The CDR3, as DNA: TGTGCCAGTAGTGAGACAGGGGGCGCGTACGAGCAGTACTTC. Its translation: CASSETGGAYEQYF.

The chain uses TRBV6-5 and TRBJ2-1; D is perhaps TRBD2 (6 bases). Germline lookup yields CDR1 MNHEY and CDR2 SVGAGI. V lost 2 bases, J lost 1 base, and 9 bases lay in between. The CDR3 extends over 15 amino acids. The CDR3 coding sequence is TGTGCCAGCAGTTACCGGAGGGGTTCCTACAATGAGCAGTTCTTC. Its translation is CASSYRRGSYNEQFF.